The clone carrying this T cell receptor (beta chain) was counted at least ten times. Amplification of TCR beta CDR3 regions used RNA as the template. When the TCR CDR3 underwent first-round RT-PCR, the HTBI primer set was used. MiXCR, run by TCRdb on the multiplex PCR reads, gives a single entry per CDR3 protein. The sample consists of some 350,000 distinct CDR3 sequences, around 14% of them appearing once. Germline CDR1 and CDR2: MDHEN and SYDVKM. V lost 4 bases and J 7 bases, leaving 23 bases between the germline ends. The CDR3 covers 16 residues. This entry comes from a study of T cells in Graves' hyperthyroidism and ophthalmopathy. Investigators excluded patients with uncontrolled infection, other autoimmune disease, pregnancy or lactation. Used for diagnoses were clinical symptoms, serum thyroxine and TRAb, thyroid ultrasound and orbital computed tomography.

Sequenced: blood. The genes are TRBV28 and TRBJ2-7; D may be TRBD1 or TRBD2 (5 bases each). The sequence was collected from a woman aged 18-29 years with Graves' hyperthyroidism that later progressed to Graves' ophthalmopathy. The DNA for the CDR3 is TGTGCCAGCAGTTCCCTTGGGAGCGTTGGGGGAAGGGAGCAGTACTTC. Protein product: CASSSLGSVGGREQYF.